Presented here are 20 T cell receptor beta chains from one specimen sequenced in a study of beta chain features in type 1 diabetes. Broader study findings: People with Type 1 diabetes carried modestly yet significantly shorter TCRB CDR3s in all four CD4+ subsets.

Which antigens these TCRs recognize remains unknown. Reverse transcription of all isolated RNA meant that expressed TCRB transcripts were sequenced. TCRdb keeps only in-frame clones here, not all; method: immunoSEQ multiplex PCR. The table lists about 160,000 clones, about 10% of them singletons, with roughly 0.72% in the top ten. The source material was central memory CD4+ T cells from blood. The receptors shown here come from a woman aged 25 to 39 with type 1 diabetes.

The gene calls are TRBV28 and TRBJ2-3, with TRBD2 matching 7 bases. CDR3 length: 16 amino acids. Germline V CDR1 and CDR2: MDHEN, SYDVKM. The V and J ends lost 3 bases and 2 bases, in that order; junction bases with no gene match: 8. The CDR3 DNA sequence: TGTGCCAGCAGTTTTGTAGTAGCGGGTGACACAGATACGCAGTATTTT. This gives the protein CASSFVVAGDTDTQYF.

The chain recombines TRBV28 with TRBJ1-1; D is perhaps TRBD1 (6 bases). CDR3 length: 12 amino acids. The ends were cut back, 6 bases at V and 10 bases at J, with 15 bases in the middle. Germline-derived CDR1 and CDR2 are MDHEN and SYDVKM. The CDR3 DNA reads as TGTGCCAGCAGCGGGGGGGGCAGGGGAGCTTTCTTT. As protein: CASSGGGRGAFF.

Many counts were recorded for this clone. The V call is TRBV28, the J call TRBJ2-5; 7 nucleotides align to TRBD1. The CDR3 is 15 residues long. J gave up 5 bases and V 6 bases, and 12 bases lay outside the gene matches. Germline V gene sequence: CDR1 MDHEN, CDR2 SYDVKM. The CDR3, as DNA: TGTGCCAGCAGAAAATCGGGACAGTTGGGCGAGACCCAGTACTTC. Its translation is CASRKSGQLGETQYF.

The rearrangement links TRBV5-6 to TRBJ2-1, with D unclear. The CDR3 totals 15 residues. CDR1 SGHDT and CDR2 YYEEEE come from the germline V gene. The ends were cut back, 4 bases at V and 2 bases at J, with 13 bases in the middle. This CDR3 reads CASSLKDTAYNEQFF. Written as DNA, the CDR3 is TGTGCCAGCAGCCTTAAAGACACAGCCTACAATGAGCAGTTCTTC.

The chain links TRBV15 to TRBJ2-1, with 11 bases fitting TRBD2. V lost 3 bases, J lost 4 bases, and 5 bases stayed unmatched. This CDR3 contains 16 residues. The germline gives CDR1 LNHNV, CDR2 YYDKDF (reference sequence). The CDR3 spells CATSSKLAGEYNEQFF. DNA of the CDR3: TGTGCCACCAGCAGCAAACTAGCGGGAGAATACAATGAGCAGTTCTTC.

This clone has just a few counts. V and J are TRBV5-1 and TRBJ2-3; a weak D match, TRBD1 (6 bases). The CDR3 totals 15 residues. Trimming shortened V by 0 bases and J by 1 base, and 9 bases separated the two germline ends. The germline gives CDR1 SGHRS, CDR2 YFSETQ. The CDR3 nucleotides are TGCGCCAGCAGCTTGGGGGACATCCGCACAGATACGCAGTATTTT. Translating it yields CASSLGDIRTDTQYF.

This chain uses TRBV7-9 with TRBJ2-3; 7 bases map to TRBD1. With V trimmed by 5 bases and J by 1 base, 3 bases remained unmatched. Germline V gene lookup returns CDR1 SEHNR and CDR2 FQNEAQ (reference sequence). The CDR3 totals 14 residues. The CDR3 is CASSNTGGTDTQYF. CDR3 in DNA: TGTGCCAGCAGCAACACAGGGGGCACAGATACGCAGTATTTT.

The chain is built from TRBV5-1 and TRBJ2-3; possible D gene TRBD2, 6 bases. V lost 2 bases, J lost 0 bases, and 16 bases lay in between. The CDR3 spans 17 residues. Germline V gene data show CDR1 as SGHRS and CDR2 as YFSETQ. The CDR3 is CASSFSGAGFSTDTQYF. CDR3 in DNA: TGCGCCAGCAGCTTTTCAGGAGCGGGCTTTAGCACAGATACGCAGTATTTT.

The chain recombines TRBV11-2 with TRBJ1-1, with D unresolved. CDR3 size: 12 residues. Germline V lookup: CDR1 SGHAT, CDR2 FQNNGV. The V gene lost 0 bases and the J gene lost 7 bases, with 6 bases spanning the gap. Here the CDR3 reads CASSLDVGEAFF. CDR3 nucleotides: TGTGCCAGCAGCTTAGACGTCGGTGAAGCTTTCTTT.

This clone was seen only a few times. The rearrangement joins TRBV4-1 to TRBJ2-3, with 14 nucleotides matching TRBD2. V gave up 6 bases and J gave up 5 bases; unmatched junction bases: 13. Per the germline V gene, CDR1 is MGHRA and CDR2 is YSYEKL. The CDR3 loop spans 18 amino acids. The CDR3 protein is CASRFGLAGGPRKDTQYF. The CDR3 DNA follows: TGCGCCAGCAGGTTCGGACTAGCGGGAGGCCCCAGGAAAGATACGCAGTATTTT.

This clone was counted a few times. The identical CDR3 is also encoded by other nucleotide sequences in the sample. CDR3 coding DNA: TGCAGCGTTGCAGGGCAGGGGGCGGGTGAGCAGTTCTTC. Amino acid sequence: CSVAGQGAGEQFF. The chain carries TRBV29-1 and TRBJ2-1, with 8 bases identical to TRBD1. Trimming took 4 bases from V and 9 from J; bases not matched to a gene: 8. The CDR3 consists of 13 residues. CDR1 and CDR2 (germline): SQVTM, ANQGSEA.

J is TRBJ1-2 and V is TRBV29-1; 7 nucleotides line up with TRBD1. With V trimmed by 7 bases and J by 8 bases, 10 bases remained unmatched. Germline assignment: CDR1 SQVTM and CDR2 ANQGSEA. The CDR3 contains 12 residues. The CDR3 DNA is TGCAGCGGACGTACTGGGACAGCCGGCTACACCTTC. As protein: CSGRTGTAGYTF.

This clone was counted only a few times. CDR3: CASSLDRGQGEDGYTF. As DNA, the CDR3 is TGCGCCAGCAGCTTGGATCGGGGACAGGGCGAGGATGGCTACACCTTC. V and J are TRBV5-1 and TRBJ1-2, with 9 nucleotides matching TRBD1. Germline CDR1 SGHRS, CDR2 YFSETQ. The junction had 9 bases not matched to a gene; V was cut back by 0 bases and J by 6 bases. This CDR3 is 16 amino acids long.

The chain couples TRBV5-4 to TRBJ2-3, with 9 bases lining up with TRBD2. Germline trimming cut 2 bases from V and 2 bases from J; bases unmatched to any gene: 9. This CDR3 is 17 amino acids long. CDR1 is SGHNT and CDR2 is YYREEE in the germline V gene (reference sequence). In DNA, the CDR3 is TGTGCCAGCAGCTTTCTCTCGGGACTAGCCAACACAGATACGCAGTATTTT. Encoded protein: CASSFLSGLANTDTQYF.

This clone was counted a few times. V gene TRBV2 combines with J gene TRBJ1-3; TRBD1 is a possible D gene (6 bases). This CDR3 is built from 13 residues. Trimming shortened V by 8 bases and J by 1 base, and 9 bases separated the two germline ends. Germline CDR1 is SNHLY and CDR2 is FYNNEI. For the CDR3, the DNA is TGTGCCAGCCACAGGGAATCTGGAAACACCATATATTTT. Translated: CASHRESGNTIYF.

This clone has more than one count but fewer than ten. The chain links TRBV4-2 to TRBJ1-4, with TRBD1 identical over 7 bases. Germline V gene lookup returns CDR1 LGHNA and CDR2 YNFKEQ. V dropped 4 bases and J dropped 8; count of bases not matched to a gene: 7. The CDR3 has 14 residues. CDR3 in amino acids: CASSLDRATEKLFF. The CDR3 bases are TGTGCCAGCAGCCTTGACAGGGCGACGGAAAAACTGTTTTTT.

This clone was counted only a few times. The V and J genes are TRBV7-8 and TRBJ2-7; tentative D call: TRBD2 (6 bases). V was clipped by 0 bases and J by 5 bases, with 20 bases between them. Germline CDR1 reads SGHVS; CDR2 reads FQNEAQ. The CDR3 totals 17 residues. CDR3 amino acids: CASSLARLVAVDNEQYF. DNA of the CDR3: TGTGCCAGCAGCTTAGCGCGGTTGGTAGCGGTAGACAACGAGCAGTACTTC.

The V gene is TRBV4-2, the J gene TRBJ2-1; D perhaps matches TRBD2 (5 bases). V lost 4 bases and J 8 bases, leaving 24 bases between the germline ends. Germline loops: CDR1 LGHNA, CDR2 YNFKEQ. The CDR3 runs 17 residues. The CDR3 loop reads CASSPYITGILSDEQFF. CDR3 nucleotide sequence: TGTGCCAGCAGCCCGTACATAACCGGGATACTCTCCGATGAGCAGTTCTTC.

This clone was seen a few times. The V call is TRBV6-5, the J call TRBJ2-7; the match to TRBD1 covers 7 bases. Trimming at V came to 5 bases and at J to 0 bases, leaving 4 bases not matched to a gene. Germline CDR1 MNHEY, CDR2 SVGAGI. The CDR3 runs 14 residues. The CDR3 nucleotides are TGTGCCAGCAGTCGACAGGGTTACTCCTACGAGCAGTACTTC. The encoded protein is CASSRQGYSYEQYF.

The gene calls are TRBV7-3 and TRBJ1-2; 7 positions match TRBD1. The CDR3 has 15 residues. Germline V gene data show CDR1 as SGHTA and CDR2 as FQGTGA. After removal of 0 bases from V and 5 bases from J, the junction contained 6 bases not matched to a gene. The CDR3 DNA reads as TGTGCCAGCAGCTTAACAGGGGGCGCGGGTTATGGCTACACCTTC. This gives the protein CASSLTGGAGYGYTF.